The 13 T cell receptor beta chains below all came from one sample that was sequenced in a study of T cells in Graves' hyperthyroidism and ophthalmopathy. There were TCR beta CDR3 regions amplified from RNA transcripts. Primed by the HTBI set, a first-round RT-PCR was run on the TCR CDR3. From the multiplex PCR reads, TCRdb called clonotypes with MiXCR, one entry per CDR3 protein. This table has a few hundred thousand distinct CDR3 sequences, 15% to 19% appearing once. Sequenced sample: blood. These TCRs come from a woman between 18 and 29 years old with Graves' hyperthyroidism.

Points on this clonotype: With a much larger clone just one base away, this may be a read error. J is TRBJ1-2 and V is TRBV24-1; 7 bases align to TRBD1. CDR1 is KGHDR and CDR2 is SFDVKD in the germline V gene. CDR3 length equals 15 residues. Losses at the gene ends were 4 bases for V and 4 bases for J; bases not matched to a gene: 8. CDR3 in amino acids: CATSDPGQNFYGYTF. The DNA for the CDR3 is TGTGCCACCAGTGACCCGGGACAGAACTTCTATGGCTACACCTTC.

In this sample, this clonotype turned up a few times. This rearrangement joins TRBV29-1 to TRBJ2-5; no clear D gene. CDR3 length: 11 amino acids. Germline V gene lookup returns CDR1 SQVTM and CDR2 ANQGSEA. The V and J ends lost 7 bases and 5 bases respectively, with 11 bases between them. This CDR3 reads CSDKGWETQYF. CDR3 bases: TGCAGCGACAAGGGTTGGGAGACCCAGTACTTC. Together with reference TRBV29-1 and TRBJ2-5, the CDR3 gives the full variable domain: SAVISQKPSRDICQRGTSLTIQCQVDSQVTMMFWYRQQPGQSLTLIATANQGSEATYESGFVIDKFPISRPNLTFSTLTVSNMSPEDSSIYLCSDKGWETQYFGPGTRLLVL.

The chain employs TRBV29-1 and TRBJ2-7, with D possibly being TRBD1 (6 bases). The CDR3 consists of 16 residues. Trimming stripped 5 bases from V and 4 bases from J, with 24 bases between. The germline V gene has CDR1 SQVTM and CDR2 ANQGSEA. The CDR3 DNA follows: TGCAGCGTTTTAGGTCGGCCAAAGGGGGACCTATACGAGCAGTACTTC. This sequence encodes CSVLGRPKGDLYEQYF.

This clonotype turned up a few times. This rearrangement joins TRBV9 to TRBJ2-2; 15 bases map to TRBD2. The germline CDR1 and CDR2 sequences are SGDLS and YYNGEE. CDR3 length equals 18 residues. Trimming took 3 bases from V and 4 from J; bases not matched to a gene: 7. Written as DNA, the CDR3 is TGTGCCAGCAGCGATGGACTAGCGGGGGGGCGTGGCACCGGGGAGCTGTTTTTT. Amino acid sequence: CASSDGLAGGRGTGELFF.

This clonotype was seen repeatedly, ten times or more. The chain recombines TRBV28 with TRBJ1-4; the D is unclear. The CDR3 covers 13 residues. CDR1 and CDR2 (germline): MDHEN, SYDVKM. V gave up 3 bases and J gave up 5 bases, with 7 bases separating them. CDR3 region: CASSFERNEKLFF. The CDR3 DNA follows: TGTGCCAGCAGTTTTGAGCGAAATGAAAAACTGTTTTTT.

This clonotype has a count of ten or more. The rearrangement uses TRBV5-1 and TRBJ2-5, with a tentative D call TRBD1 (6 bases). V lost 2 bases to trimming and J lost 5 bases, with 22 bases between them. This CDR3 comprises 17 residues. Germline V gene sequence: CDR1 SGHRS, CDR2 YFSETQ. The chain's CDR3 is CASSFPSTGSPSETQYF. The CDR3 coding sequence is TGCGCCAGCAGCTTCCCCTCGACAGGATCTCCCTCGGAGACCCAGTACTTC.

In this sample, this clonotype turned up many times. The chain combines TRBV24-1 with TRBJ2-3; D may correspond to TRBD1 or TRBD2 (5 bases each). Germline V CDR1 and CDR2: KGHDR, SFDVKD. V dropped 10 bases and J dropped 2 bases, with 12 bases sitting between them. This CDR3 spans 13 amino acids. CDR3 in amino acids: CATTGTNTDTQYF. CDR3 in DNA: TGTGCCACGACCGGGACGAACACAGATACGCAGTATTTT.

This clonotype was found many times. The chain uses TRBV7-2 and TRBJ2-7; 8 positions match TRBD1. Germline values: CDR1 SGHTA, CDR2 FQGNSA. J gave up 5 bases and V 2 bases, and 14 bases lay outside the gene matches. This CDR3 has 17 residues. The CDR3 loop reads CASSLLKLRDRRDEQYF. The CDR3 bases are TGTGCCAGCAGCTTACTTAAATTACGGGACAGGAGAGACGAGCAGTACTTC.

This clonotype turned up a few times. The chain uses TRBV28 and TRBJ2-7; TRBD2 matches 10 bases. This CDR3 has 14 residues. V lost 3 bases, J lost 5 bases, and 4 bases stayed unmatched. Germline values: CDR1 MDHEN, CDR2 SYDVKM. In DNA, the CDR3 is TGTGCCAGCAGTTTGAATAGCGGGAGGCACGAGCAGTACTTC. This gives the protein CASSLNSGRHEQYF.

This clonotype occurred a few times. The chain recombines TRBV6-6 with TRBJ1-1, with TRBD1 matching 7 bases. The CDR3 is 15 residues long. CDR1 MNHNY and CDR2 SVGAGI come from the germline V gene (reference sequence). J lost 7 bases, V lost 0 bases, and 8 bases had no gene match. This chain's CDR3 is CASSYSPRDRDEAFF. The CDR3 bases are TGTGCCAGCAGTTACTCTCCCCGGGACAGAGATGAAGCTTTCTTT.

V is TRBV6-1 and J is TRBJ2-1; weak D call: TRBD2 (5 bases). The V gene's germline CDR1 is MNHNS and CDR2 SASEGT. Between the trimmed V and J ends, which lost 10 bases and 4 bases, there was a span of 11 bases. This CDR3 region has 12 residues. CDR3 nucleotides: TGTGCCACCACTAGAGGTTACAATGAGCAGTTCTTC. Protein product: CATTRGYNEQFF.

V is TRBV19 and J is TRBJ1-6; D uncertain. CDR1 and CDR2 (germline): LNHDA, SQIVND (reference sequence). The CDR3 loop spans 16 amino acids. Deletions cut 1 base from V and 5 bases from J, with 12 bases between. CDR3 in amino acids: CASSIVSVTHNSPLHF. In DNA, the CDR3 is TGTGCCAGTAGTATAGTTTCCGTCACGCATAATTCACCCCTCCACTTT. The full variable domain, in which reference TRBV19 and TRBJ1-6 provide the parts outside the CDR3, is DGGITQSPKYLFRKEGQNVTLSCEQNLNHDAMYWYRQDPGQGLRLIYYSQIVNDFQKGDIAEGYSVSREKKESFPLTVTSAQKNPTAFYLCASSIVSVTHNSPLHFGNGTRLTVT.

This clonotype was found a few times. The junction departs from the called germline gene at one end, perhaps through a read error. The CDR3 here is CASSHLWGTMNTEASF. In DNA form, the CDR3 reads TGTGCCAGCAGCCATTTATGGGGGACTATGAACACTGAAGCTTCCTTT. The chain is built from TRBV7-2 and TRBJ1-1, with D perhaps matching TRBD1 (5 bases). The CDR3 loop spans 16 amino acids. The V gene's germline CDR1 is SGHTA and CDR2 FQGNSA. Filled out from reference TRBV7-2 and TRBJ1-1, the complete variable domain reads GAGVSQSPSNKVTEKGKDVELRCDPISGHTALYWYRQSLGQGLEFLIYFQGNSAPDKSGLPSDRFSAERTGGSVSTLTIQRTQQEDSAVYLCASSHLWGTMNTEASFGQGTRLTVV.